A single sample gave rise to the 23 T cell receptor beta chains below, sequenced in a study of PD-1 blockade in classical Hodgkin lymphoma. Sequencing was performed with immunoSEQ multiplex PCR; in TCRdb, only in-frame clones are kept and a portion is missing. This table has 12,000 or so clones, 84% appearing once. Every single patient, without exception, relapsed after autologous stem cell transplantation, and brentuximab vedotin exposure varied. The CD8+ T cells came from thawed PBMCs through magnetic negative selection. This material consisted of CD8+ T cells from blood, taken at baseline. The source is a human donor with classical Hodgkin lymphoma.

This chain uses TRBV27 with TRBJ2-7, with a possible D match to TRBD2 (5 bases). Trimming pared 0 bases from V and 2 bases from J, leaving 8 bases between. CDR1 and CDR2 (germline): MNHEY, SMNVEV (reference sequence). CDR3 length: 14 amino acids. In nucleotides, the CDR3 is TGTGCCAGCAGTTTATCGGTGGAGGCCTACGAGCAGTACTTC. It is translated as CASSLSVEAYEQYF.

The chain joins TRBV11-3 to TRBJ2-5; D not certain. V lost 1 base and J 5 bases, leaving 14 bases between the germline ends. Germline CDR1 reads SGHNT; CDR2 reads YENEEA. The CDR3 length is 15 residues. The CDR3 reads CASSLGLEPMETQYF. The CDR3 bases are TGTGCCAGCAGCTTAGGACTGGAACCAATGGAGACCCAGTACTTC.

This sequence joins TRBV2 and TRBJ1-1; the D gene is possibly TRBD1 (6 bases). V lost 10 bases and J 1 base, leaving 13 bases between the germline ends. Germline-derived CDR1 and CDR2 are SNHLY and FYNNEI. This CDR3 contains 13 residues. The CDR3 region is CATRQETNTEAFF. Here the CDR3 DNA reads TGTGCCACCCGACAGGAAACGAACACTGAAGCTTTCTTT.

The genes are TRBV19 and TRBJ2-3, with D unclear. The CDR3 is made up of 13 amino acids. V gave up 6 bases and J gave up 2 bases, with 9 bases separating them. The germline V gene has CDR1 LNHDA and CDR2 SQIVND (reference sequence). The CDR3 DNA reads TGTGCCAGTAGCAGTCTCGACACAGATACGCAGTATTTT. This gives the protein CASSSLDTDTQYF.

This clone was seen just once. The rearrangement links TRBV30 to TRBJ2-1, with D possibly TRBD2 on 6 matching bases. The CDR3 consists of 15 residues. V was trimmed by 4 bases and J by 2 bases, leaving 15 bases between them. Germline CDR1 GTSNPN, CDR2 SVGIG (reference sequence). DNA for the CDR3: TGTGCCTGGAACGGGGGAGGCCCCACCTACAATGAGCAGTTCTTC. Its protein product is CAWNGGGPTYNEQFF.

CDR3 coding DNA: TGTGCCAGCAGCTCACCCACAGGGGGCTGGGCTAACTATGGCTACACCTTC. Encoded protein: CASSSPTGGWANYGYTF. The rearrangement uses TRBV13 and TRBJ1-2; 9 bases align to TRBD1. Germline V gene sequence: CDR1 PRHDT, CDR2 FYEKMQ (reference sequence). The CDR3 spans 17 residues. V lost 4 bases, J lost 0 bases, and 9 bases stayed unmatched.

The V call is TRBV4-1, the J call TRBJ2-7, with 11 nucleotides matching TRBD2. CDR1 MGHRA and CDR2 YSYEKL come from the germline V gene. This CDR3 is built from 15 residues. V trimming: 4 bases; J trimming: 7 bases; junction bases outside the gene matches: 9. The DNA of the CDR3 is TGCGCCAGCAGCCCATTACTAGCGGGAGCGGAAGAGCAGTACTTC. The encoded protein is CASSPLLAGAEEQYF.

In regard to this clone: The identical CDR3 is also encoded by other nucleotide sequences in the sample. The chain uses TRBV13 and TRBJ1-2; D uncertain. The CDR3 loop spans 14 amino acids. Trimming took off 0 bases at V and 1 base at J, with 6 bases between the two ends. Germline V CDR1 and CDR2: PRHDT, FYEKMQ (reference sequence). The CDR3 spells CASSLGTGNYGYTF. The CDR3 region has the DNA TGTGCCAGCAGCTTAGGGACGGGTAACTATGGCTACACCTTC.

V and J are TRBV5-8 and TRBJ2-3, with a weak D call TRBD2 (5 bases). Germline lookup yields CDR1 SGHTS and CDR2 YDEGEE. This CDR3 region has 15 residues. The ends were cut back, 3 bases at V and 0 bases at J, with 11 bases in the middle. CDR3 region: CASSYGMGSTDTQYF. The CDR3 DNA reads as TGTGCCAGCAGCTACGGGATGGGGAGCACAGATACGCAGTATTTT.

A word on this clone: Other DNA sequences in the sample encode the same CDR3. The J gene is TRBJ1-5, the V gene TRBV28, with D possibly matching TRBD1 (6 bases). Germline V CDR1 and CDR2: MDHEN, SYDVKM. The CDR3 is made up of 13 amino acids. Trimming stripped 6 bases from V and 7 bases from J, with 13 bases between. CDR3 nucleotide sequence: TGTGCCAGCAGGGGGTGGGGGGGCCAGCCCCAGCATTTT. It yields the protein CASRGWGGQPQHF.

This sequence joins TRBV4-3 and TRBJ1-1, with a possible D match to TRBD1 (5 bases). This CDR3 is built from 14 residues. V was shortened by 4 bases and J by 6 bases, with 15 bases between the two germline ends. The germline CDR1 and CDR2 sequences are LGHNA and YSLEER. The CDR3 nucleotides are TGCGCCAGCAGCCGGGGGATCAGTGGGGCTGAAGCTTTCTTT. This codes for CASSRGISGAEAFF.

V gene TRBV19 combines with J gene TRBJ2-1; TRBD2 matches 15 bases. CDR3 size: 15 residues. Germline V lookup: CDR1 LNHDA, CDR2 SQIVND (reference sequence). V lost 9 bases and J lost 7; bases outside the gene matches: 7. CDR3 region: CASMVGLAGGNEQFF. The CDR3 nucleotides read TGTGCCAGCATGGTAGGACTAGCGGGAGGGAATGAGCAGTTCTTC.

The DNA for the CDR3 is TGTGCCAGCAGGCTCCTGTCGGGTTCAGAAAATGAAAAACTGTTTTTT. Protein sequence: CASRLLSGSENEKLFF. V and J are TRBV6-4 and TRBJ1-4, with D hard to call. V lost 6 bases, J lost 5 bases, and 19 bases lay in between. The germline V gene has CDR1 MRHNA and CDR2 SNTAGT. The CDR3 totals 16 residues.

This clone was observed a handful of times. V and J are TRBV28 and TRBJ1-3; D not resolved. The CDR3 consists of 16 residues. Germline V gene lookup returns CDR1 MDHEN and CDR2 SYDVKM. Trimming took off 3 bases at V and 0 bases at J, with 12 bases between the two ends. Written as DNA, the CDR3 is TGTGCCAGCAGTTTTCGGAACGGACTCTCTGGAAACACCATATATTTT. It codes for CASSFRNGLSGNTIYF.

This clone has a single count. The chain has TRBV5-1 and TRBJ1-2; D gene uncertain. This CDR3 is built from 14 residues. Trimming shortened V by 5 bases and J by 7 bases, and 18 bases separated the two germline ends. Germline CDR1 SGHRS, CDR2 YFSETQ. CDR3 amino acids: CASRETSYSIGYTF. The CDR3 DNA follows: TGCGCCAGCAGAGAAACAAGCTACTCGATTGGCTACACCTTC.

This chain joins TRBV19 and TRBJ2-7, with TRBD2 matching 11 bases. Germline trimming cut 4 bases from V and 0 bases from J; bases unmatched to any gene: 2. Germline CDR1 and CDR2: LNHDA and SQIVND (reference sequence). CDR3 size: 15 residues. DNA of the CDR3: TGTGCCAGTAGTAAGGGGACTAGCGGCTCCTACGAGCAGTACTTC. It encodes CASSKGTSGSYEQYF. Variable domain in full (rest from reference TRBV19 and TRBJ2-7): DGGITQSPKYLFRKEGQNVTLSCEQNLNHDAMYWYRQDPGQGLRLIYYSQIVNDFQKGDIAEGYSVSREKKESFPLTVTSAQKNPTAFYLCASSKGTSGSYEQYFGPGTRLTVT.

As DNA, the CDR3 is TGTGCCAGCAGCGTAGCGGGACTAGTCGGCAATGAGCAGTTCTTC. It is translated as CASSVAGLVGNEQFF. This rearrangement joins TRBV9 to TRBJ2-1; 8 bases line up with TRBD2. The length of the CDR3 is 15 residues. V was clipped by 0 bases and J by 6 bases; unmatched bases: 5. Germline CDR1 reads SGDLS; CDR2 reads YYNGEE.

The chain couples TRBV5-4 to TRBJ2-7; D is unclear. The germline CDR1 and CDR2 sequences are SGHNT and YYREEE (reference sequence). CDR3 size: 13 residues. Trimming removed 4 bases at V and 1 base at J, with 9 bases between. This CDR3 is CASSQTPSYEQYF. DNA of the CDR3: TGTGCCAGCAGCCAGACACCTTCCTACGAGCAGTACTTC.

V usage is TRBV4-1 and J usage is TRBJ2-3; D is unclear. CDR1 is MGHRA and CDR2 is YSYEKL in the germline V gene. Trimming removed 4 bases from V and 1 base from J, with 15 bases in between. This CDR3 is 16 amino acids long. The CDR3 protein is CASSLLPPPGTDTQYF. The CDR3 DNA reads as TGCGCCAGCAGCCTTTTACCTCCACCGGGCACAGATACGCAGTATTTT.

This chain uses TRBV4-3 with TRBJ1-6; 9 bases line up with TRBD1. Germline V CDR1 and CDR2: LGHNA, YSLEER. V lost 1 base, J lost 6 bases, and 1 base stayed unmatched. CDR3 length: 15 residues. The CDR3 spells CASSQGTGANSPLHF. The CDR3 DNA reads as TGCGCCAGCAGCCAAGGGACAGGGGCTAATTCACCCCTCCACTTT.

This chain connects TRBV4-2 to TRBJ2-1; 8 bases map to TRBD2. Germline lookup yields CDR1 LGHNA and CDR2 YNFKEQ. CDR3 length: 15 amino acids. The ends lost 0 bases at V and 16 bases at J; junction bases unmatched: 14. CDR3 sequence: CASSQELGIAGIDFF. CDR3 in DNA: TGTGCCAGCAGCCAAGAACTCGGGATAGCGGGAATAGATTTCTTC.

J is TRBJ2-1 and V is TRBV6-4; 12 bases fit TRBD2. Germline CDR1 reads MRHNA; CDR2 reads SNTAGT. The CDR3 spans 16 residues. J lost 3 bases, V lost 5 bases, and 5 bases had no gene match. CDR3 in amino acids: CASSLRTSGNYNEQFF. The CDR3 nucleotides read TGTGCCAGCAGTCTCCGGACTAGCGGGAACTACAATGAGCAGTTCTTC.

The rearrangement joins TRBV7-9 to TRBJ2-1; no firm D call. The CDR3 has 15 amino acids. Trimming cost V 3 bases and J 4 bases, with 13 bases left between them. Germline CDR1 and CDR2: SEHNR and FQNEAQ (reference sequence). CDR3 DNA: TGTGCCAGCAGCTTTATACACCGTTTTTACAATGAGCAGTTCTTC. This translates into CASSFIHRFYNEQFF.